This TCR beta chain is from a study of T cell responses to AZD1222 COVID-19 vaccine. Study-wide results and caveats: Females made up more of the donors, who were largely white British, and clonal diversity may have come out too low.

The repertoire was sequenced with immunoSEQ multiplex PCR; TCRdb's copy has only in-frame clones and lacks some. The table has some 150,000 clones, approximately 92% seen once. Notes on this clone: As yet, its antigen is unknown.

The sequence was collected from an adult who received the AZD1222 COVID-19 vaccine. The sample here was peripheral blood, taken 28 days after the second AZD1222 dose.

CDR3 coding DNA: TGTGCCAACGCCCGGGACAGGGACACTGAAGCTTTCTTT. Its protein is CANARDRDTEAFF. The chain combines TRBV10-3 with TRBJ1-1; 9 bases are shared with TRBD1. The CDR3 runs 13 residues. J was trimmed by 3 bases and V by 10 bases; bases with no gene match: 6. Germline V CDR1 and CDR2: ENHRY, SYGVKD.